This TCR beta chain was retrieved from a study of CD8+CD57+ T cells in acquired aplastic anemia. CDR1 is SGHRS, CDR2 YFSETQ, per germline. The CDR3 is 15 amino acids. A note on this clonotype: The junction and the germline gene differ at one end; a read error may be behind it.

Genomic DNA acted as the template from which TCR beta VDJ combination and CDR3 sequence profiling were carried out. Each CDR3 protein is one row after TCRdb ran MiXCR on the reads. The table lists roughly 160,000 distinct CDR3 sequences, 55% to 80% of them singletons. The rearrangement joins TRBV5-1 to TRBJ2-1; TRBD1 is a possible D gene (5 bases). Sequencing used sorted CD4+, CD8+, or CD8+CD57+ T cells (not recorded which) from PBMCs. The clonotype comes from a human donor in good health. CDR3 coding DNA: TGTGCCAGCAGCTTGTGGGGCGCAGCCCACAATGAGCAGTTCTTC. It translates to CASSLWGAAHNEQFF.